What follows are 9 T cell receptor beta chains derived from one specimen sequenced in a study of sequential checkpoint blockade in melanoma. Treatment described: randomized to nivolumab then ipilimumab (arm A) or the reverse (arm B). Sequencing used immunoSEQ multiplex PCR; TCRdb keeps in-frame clones, though not all of them. Here the sample spans some 3,400 clones, roughly 20% being singletons. Sample: tumor tissue (inferred from file names), taken from a patient given nivolumab and ipilimumab in sequence. The source is a human donor with melanoma.

The chain joins TRBV29-1 to TRBJ2-5, with 7 bases fitting TRBD2. V lost 4 bases, J lost 2 bases, and 4 bases stayed unmatched. CDR3 length: 13 residues. Germline CDR1 reads SQVTM; CDR2 reads ANQGSEA. CDR3 bases: TGCAGCGTTGGAATCGGGGGGCAAGAGACCCAGTACTTC. It encodes CSVGIGGQETQYF.

The CDR3 DNA follows: TGTGCCAGCAGCCGCAAGATGAACACTGAAGCTTTCTTT. Translating gives CASSRKMNTEAFF. The chain joins TRBV14 to TRBJ1-1, with no clear D. The CDR3 sequence is 13 residues long. V lost 4 bases and J 0 bases, leaving 6 bases between the germline ends. Per the germline V gene, CDR1 is SGHDN and CDR2 is FVKESK.

The genes are TRBV23-1 and TRBJ1-5; D uncertain. TRBV23-1 is given ORF status, its function remaining uncertain. Between the trimmed V and J ends, which lost 5 bases and 1 base, there was a span of 6 bases. The CDR3 is made up of 13 amino acids. The CDR3 here is CASSSLSNQPQHF. CDR3 DNA: TGCGCCAGCAGTTCCTTAAGCAATCAGCCCCAGCATTTT.

This clone was picked up a small number of times. J is TRBJ2-7 and V is TRBV30, with 11 nucleotides matching TRBD2. Germline loops: CDR1 GTSNPN, CDR2 SVGIG (reference sequence). V was clipped by 4 bases and J by 0 bases; unmatched bases: 5. This CDR3 is 15 amino acids long. CDR3 DNA sequence: TGTGCCTGGAAGGTACTAGCGGGAGTCTCCTACGAGCAGTACTTC. Translating gives CAWKVLAGVSYEQYF.

The sample holds many counts of this clone. This chain joins TRBV11-3 and TRBJ2-3, with D perhaps TRBD2 (5 bases). The CDR3 sequence is 16 residues long. Trimming took 1 base from V and 2 from J, leaving 13 bases between them. Looked up from germline, CDR1 is SGHNT and CDR2 is YENEEA. The CDR3 nucleotides read TGTGCCAGCAGCTTAGTAAGGGAGTCCCCCACAGATACGCAGTATTTT. This codes for CASSLVRESPTDTQYF. Full variable domain (remainder filled in from reference TRBV11-3 and TRBJ2-3): EAGVVQSPRYKIIEKKQPVAFWCNPISGHNTLYWYLQNLGQGPELLIRYENEEAVDDSQLPKDRFSAERLKGVDSTLKIQPAELGDSAVYLCASSLVRESPTDTQYFGPGTRLTVL.

This clone rates as medium-sized. The V gene is TRBV11-3, the J gene TRBJ1-1; TRBD1 might be the D (6 bases). The CDR3 spans 15 residues. From germline, CDR1 is SGHNT and CDR2 YENEEA. With 2 bases removed from V and 1 base from J, the gap between germline ends came to 11 bases. This CDR3 is CASSLRTASNTEAFF. The CDR3 DNA follows: TGTGCCAGCAGCTTAAGGACAGCCTCGAACACTGAAGCTTTCTTT.

For the CDR3, the DNA is TGTGCCAGCAGCCAAATAGGTGGGGGCTCACCCCTCCACTTT. Its protein product is CASSQIGGGSPLHF. V and J are TRBV14 and TRBJ1-6; possible D gene TRBD1, 6 bases. V shed 2 bases and J shed 10 bases, with 12 bases lying between them. The CDR3 is 14 residues long. CDR1 is SGHDN, CDR2 FVKESK, per germline.

This clone is medium-sized within its sample. The rearrangement links TRBV5-1 to TRBJ1-1; 9 nucleotides match TRBD1. The V gene end was trimmed by 0 bases and the J gene end by 7 bases; junction bases not matched to a gene: 10. Germline CDR1 reads SGHRS; CDR2 reads YFSETQ. The CDR3 totals 16 residues. CDR3 in DNA: TGCGCCAGCAGCTTGGGACTCTCGGGACAGGGCAATGAAGCTTTCTTT. It codes for CASSLGLSGQGNEAFF.

Relative to its sample, this clone is medium-sized (0.01 to 0.1%). The chain joins TRBV9 to TRBJ2-5; tentative D call: TRBD1 (5 bases). This CDR3 has 14 residues. Between the trimmed V and J ends, which lost 0 bases and 1 base, there was a span of 7 bases. Per the germline V gene, CDR1 is SGDLS and CDR2 is YYNGEE. CDR3 sequence (DNA): TGTGCCAGCAGCGTAGACACAGGCCAAGAGACCCAGTACTTC. Translating gives CASSVDTGQETQYF.